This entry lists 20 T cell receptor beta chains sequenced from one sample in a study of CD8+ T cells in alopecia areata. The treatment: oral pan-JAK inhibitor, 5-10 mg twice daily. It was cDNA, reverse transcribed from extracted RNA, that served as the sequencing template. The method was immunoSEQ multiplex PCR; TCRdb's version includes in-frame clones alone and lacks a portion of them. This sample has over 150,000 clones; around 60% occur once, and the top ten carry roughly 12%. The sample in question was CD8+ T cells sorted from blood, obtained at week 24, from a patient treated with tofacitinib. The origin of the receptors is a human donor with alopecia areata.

CDR3 in DNA: TGTGCCAGCAGCACAGGGACAGCCTACGAGCAGTACTTC. It encodes CASSTGTAYEQYF. The gene calls are TRBV7-9 and TRBJ2-7, with TRBD1 matching 7 bases. V lost 5 bases, J lost 2 bases, and 3 bases stayed unmatched. The CDR3 loop spans 13 amino acids. The germline CDR1 and CDR2 sequences are SEHNR and FQNEAQ (reference sequence).

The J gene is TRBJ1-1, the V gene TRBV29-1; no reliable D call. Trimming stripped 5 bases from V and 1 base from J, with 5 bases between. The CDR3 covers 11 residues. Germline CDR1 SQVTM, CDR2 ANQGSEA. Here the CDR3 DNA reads TGCAGCGTTCCAGCGAACACTGAAGCTTTCTTT. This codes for CSVPANTEAFF.

In nucleotides, the CDR3 is TGTGCCAGCAGCCCGGGGGGGTTCTCTGGAAACACCATATATTTT. Its translation is CASSPGGFSGNTIYF. The V gene is TRBV7-9, the J gene TRBJ1-3, with D perhaps TRBD1 (5 bases). This CDR3 contains 15 residues. Germline V CDR1 and CDR2: SEHNR, FQNEAQ (reference sequence). V was trimmed by 5 bases and J by 0 bases, leaving 11 bases between them. Supplemented by reference TRBV7-9 and TRBJ1-3, the full variable domain reads DTGVSQNPRHKITKRGQNVTFRCDPISEHNRLYWYRQTLGQGPEFLTYFQNEAQLEKSRLLSDRFSAERPKGSFSTLEIQRTEQGDSAMYLCASSPGGFSGNTIYFGEGSWLTVV.

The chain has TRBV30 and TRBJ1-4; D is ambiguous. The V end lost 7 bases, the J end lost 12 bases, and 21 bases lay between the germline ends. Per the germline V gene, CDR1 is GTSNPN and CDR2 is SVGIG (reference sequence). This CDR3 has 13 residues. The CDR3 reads CASLSDGEEELFF. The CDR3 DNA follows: TGTGCCTCCTTATCGGACGGCGAAGAGGAACTGTTTTTT.

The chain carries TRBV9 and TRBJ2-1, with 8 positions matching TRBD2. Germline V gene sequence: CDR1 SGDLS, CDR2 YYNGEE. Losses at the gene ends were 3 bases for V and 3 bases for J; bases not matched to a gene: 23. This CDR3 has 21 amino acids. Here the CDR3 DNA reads TGTGCCAGCAGCGCCCCCGCCATGCCGCGTGCGGCGGGGGGAGACTACAATGAGCAGTTCTTC. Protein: CASSAPAMPRAAGGDYNEQFF.

This CDR3 is CATNRGGAGNEQFF. In nucleotides, the CDR3 is TGTGCCACCAACCGCGGGGGGGCGGGTAATGAGCAGTTCTTC. The genes are TRBV6-1 and TRBJ2-1, with 9 bases aligning to TRBD2. In germline, CDR1 is MNHNS, CDR2 SASEGT. The CDR3 extends over 14 amino acids. V trimming: 10 bases; J trimming: 7 bases; junction bases outside the gene matches: 11.

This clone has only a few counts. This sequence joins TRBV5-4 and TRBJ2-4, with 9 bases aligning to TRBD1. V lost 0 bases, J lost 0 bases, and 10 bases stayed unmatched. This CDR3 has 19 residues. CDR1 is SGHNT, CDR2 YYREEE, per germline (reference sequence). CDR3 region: CASSLEGTGSILAKNIQYF. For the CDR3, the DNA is TGTGCCAGCAGCTTGGAGGGGACAGGGTCAATTCTAGCCAAAAACATTCAGTACTTC. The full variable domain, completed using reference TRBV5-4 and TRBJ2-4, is ETGVTQSPTHLIKTRGQQVTLRCSSQSGHNTVSWYQQALGQGPQFIFQYYREEENGRGNFPPRFSGLQFPNYSSELNVNALELDDSALYLCASSLEGTGSILAKNIQYFGAGTRLSVL.

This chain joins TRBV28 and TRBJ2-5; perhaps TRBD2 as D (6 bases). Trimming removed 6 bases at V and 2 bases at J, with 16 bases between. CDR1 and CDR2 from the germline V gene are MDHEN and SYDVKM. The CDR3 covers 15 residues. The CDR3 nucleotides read TGTGCCAGCAGCTCGGGACTGCCGAGACAAGAGACCCAGTACTTC. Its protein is CASSSGLPRQETQYF.

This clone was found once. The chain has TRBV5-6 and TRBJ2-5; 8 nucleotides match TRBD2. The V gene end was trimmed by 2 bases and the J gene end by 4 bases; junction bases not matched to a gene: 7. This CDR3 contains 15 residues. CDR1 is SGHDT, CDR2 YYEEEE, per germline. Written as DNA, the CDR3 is TGTGCCAGCAGCTTCGGTAGCGGGGCGGGAGAGACCCAGTACTTC. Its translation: CASSFGSGAGETQYF.

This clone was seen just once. The CDR3 here is CSVDPGAEAFF. The CDR3 DNA reads TGCAGCGTTGATCCCGGGGCAGAAGCTTTCTTT. The chain joins TRBV29-1 to TRBJ1-1; the D gene is possibly TRBD1 (5 bases). Trimming removed 3 bases at V and 8 bases at J, with 10 bases between. CDR1 SQVTM and CDR2 ANQGSEA come from the germline V gene. The CDR3 covers 11 residues.

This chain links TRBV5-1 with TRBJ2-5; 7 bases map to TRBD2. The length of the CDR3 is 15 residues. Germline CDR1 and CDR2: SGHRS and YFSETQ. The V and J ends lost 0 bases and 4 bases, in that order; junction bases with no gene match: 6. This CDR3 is CASSLALSGGETQYF. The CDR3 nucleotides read TGCGCCAGCAGCTTGGCCTTATCGGGAGGAGAGACCCAGTACTTC.

CDR3 loop: CSVEDPVEGSYTGELFF. The CDR3 coding sequence is TGCAGCGTTGAAGATCCCGTAGAGGGGAGCTACACCGGGGAGCTGTTTTTT. The J gene is TRBJ2-2, the V gene TRBV29-1; D possibly matches TRBD1 or TRBD2 (5 bases each). Germline V gives CDR1 SQVTM, CDR2 ANQGSEA. V lost 0 bases and J 3 bases, leaving 17 bases between the germline ends. CDR3 length equals 17 residues.

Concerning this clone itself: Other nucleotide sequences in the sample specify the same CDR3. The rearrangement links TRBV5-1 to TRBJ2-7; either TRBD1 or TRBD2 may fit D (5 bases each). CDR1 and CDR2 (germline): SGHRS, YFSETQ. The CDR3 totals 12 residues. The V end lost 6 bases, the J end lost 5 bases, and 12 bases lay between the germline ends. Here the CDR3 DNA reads TGCGCCAGCACCGGGACGCCCCACGAGCAGTACTTC. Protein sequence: CASTGTPHEQYF.

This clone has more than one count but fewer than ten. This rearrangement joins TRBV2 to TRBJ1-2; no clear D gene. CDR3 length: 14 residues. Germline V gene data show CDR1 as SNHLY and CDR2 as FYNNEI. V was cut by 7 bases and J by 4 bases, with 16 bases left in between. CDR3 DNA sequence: TGTGCCAGCAAAGATGATCCCCAGCTCTATGGCTACACCTTC. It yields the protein CASKDDPQLYGYTF.

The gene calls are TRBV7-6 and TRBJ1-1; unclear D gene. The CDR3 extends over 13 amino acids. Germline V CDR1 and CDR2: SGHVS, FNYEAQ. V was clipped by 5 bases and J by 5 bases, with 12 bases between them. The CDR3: CASSVGTGTEAFF. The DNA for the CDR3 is TGTGCCAGCAGCGTTGGTACCGGAACTGAAGCTTTCTTT.

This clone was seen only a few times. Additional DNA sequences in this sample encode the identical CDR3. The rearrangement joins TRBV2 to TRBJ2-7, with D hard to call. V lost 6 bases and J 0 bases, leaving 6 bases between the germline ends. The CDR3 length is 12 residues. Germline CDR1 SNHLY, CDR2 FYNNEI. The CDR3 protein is CASSDSSYEQYF. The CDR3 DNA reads TGTGCCAGCAGCGATAGCTCCTACGAGCAGTACTTC.

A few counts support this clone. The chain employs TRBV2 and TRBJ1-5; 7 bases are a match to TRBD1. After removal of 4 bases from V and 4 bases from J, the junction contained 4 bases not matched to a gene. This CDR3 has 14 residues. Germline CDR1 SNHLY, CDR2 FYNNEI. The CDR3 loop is CASSGGTENQPQHF. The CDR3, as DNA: TGTGCCAGCAGTGGCGGGACAGAGAATCAGCCCCAGCATTTT.

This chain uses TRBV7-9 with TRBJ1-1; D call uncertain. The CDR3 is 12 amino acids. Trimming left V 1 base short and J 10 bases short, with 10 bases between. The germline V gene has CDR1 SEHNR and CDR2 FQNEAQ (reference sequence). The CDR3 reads CASSLEPGRAFF. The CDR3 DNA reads TGTGCCAGCAGCTTAGAACCCGGGAGAGCTTTCTTT.

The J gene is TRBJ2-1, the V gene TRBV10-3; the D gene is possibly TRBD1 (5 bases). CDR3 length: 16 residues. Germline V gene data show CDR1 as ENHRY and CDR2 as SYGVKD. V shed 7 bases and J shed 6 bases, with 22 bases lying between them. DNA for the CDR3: TGTGCCATCACCGATTTGAAAGGAGTTAGGGGCAATGAGCAGTTCTTC. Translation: CAITDLKGVRGNEQFF.

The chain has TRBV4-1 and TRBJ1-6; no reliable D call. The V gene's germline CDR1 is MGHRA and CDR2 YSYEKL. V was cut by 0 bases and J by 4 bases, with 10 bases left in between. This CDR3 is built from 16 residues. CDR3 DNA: TGCGCCAGCAGCCAAGACCCGGGGTCGTATAATTCACCCCTCCACTTT. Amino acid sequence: CASSQDPGSYNSPLHF.